This T cell receptor beta chain emerged from a study of immune evolution from preneoplasia to lung adenocarcinoma. Study conclusions and caveats: Top clone share appeared to fall from AAH through AIS, MIA, adenocarcinoma. Later-stage lesions seemingly showed higher T cell density and diversity than normal lung.

H&E slides confirmed each diagnosis, reviewed by two pathologists independently. The table came from immunoSEQ multiplex PCR; TCRdb's copy has only in-frame clones and leaves some out. The table lists about 11,000 clones, 76% of them singletons. The length of the CDR3 is 13 residues. The V gene lost 7 bases and the J gene lost 0 bases, with 12 bases spanning the gap. Germline V gene lookup returns CDR1 SQVTM and CDR2 ANQGSEA. In the case of this clone: Its cognate antigen is unknown.

The chain combines TRBV29-1 with TRBJ1-1; D is possibly TRBD1 (6 bases). The source of this sequence is a person between 60 and 70 years old with lung adenocarcinoma. Some clones in this sample may be carry-over from other donors' samples. The material sequenced was FFPE normal lung tissue adjacent to the tumor. CDR3 nucleotides: TGCAGCGCCGCGGACAGCATGAACACTGAAGCTTTCTTT. Its translation: CSAADSMNTEAFF.